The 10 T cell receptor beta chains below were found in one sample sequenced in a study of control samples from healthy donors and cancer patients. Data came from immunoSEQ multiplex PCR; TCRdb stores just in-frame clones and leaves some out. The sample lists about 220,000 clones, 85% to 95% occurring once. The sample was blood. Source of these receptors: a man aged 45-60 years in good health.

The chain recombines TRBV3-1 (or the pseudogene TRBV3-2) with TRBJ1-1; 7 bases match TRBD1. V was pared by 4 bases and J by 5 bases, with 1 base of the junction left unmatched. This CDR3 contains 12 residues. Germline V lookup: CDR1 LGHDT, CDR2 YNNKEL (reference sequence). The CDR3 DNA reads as TGTGCCAGCAGCCTCAGGGGGACTGAAGCTTTCTTT. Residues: CASSLRGTEAFF.

The CDR3 is CASSDEQNTEAFF. CDR3 DNA sequence: TGTGCCAGCTCGGACGAACAGAACACTGAAGCTTTCTTT. The rearrangement joins TRBV18 to TRBJ1-1, with D hard to call. V gave up 6 bases and J gave up 1 base, with 9 bases separating them. Germline loops: CDR1 KGHSH, CDR2 LQKENI. The CDR3 extends over 13 amino acids. Filled out from reference TRBV18 and TRBJ1-1, the complete variable domain reads NAGVMQNPRHLVRRRGQEARLRCSPMKGHSHVYWYRQLPEEGLKFMVYLQKENIIDESGMPKERFSAEFPKEGPSILRIQQVVRGDSAAYFCASSDEQNTEAFFGQGTRLTVV.

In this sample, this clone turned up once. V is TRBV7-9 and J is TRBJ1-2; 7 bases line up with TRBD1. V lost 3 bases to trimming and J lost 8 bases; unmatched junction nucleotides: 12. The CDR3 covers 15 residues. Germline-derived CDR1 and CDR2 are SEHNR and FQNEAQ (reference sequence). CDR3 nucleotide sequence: TGTGCCAGCAGCTTGGGAGGGGGCGCGGTAGAAGGCTACACCTTC. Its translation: CASSLGGGAVEGYTF.

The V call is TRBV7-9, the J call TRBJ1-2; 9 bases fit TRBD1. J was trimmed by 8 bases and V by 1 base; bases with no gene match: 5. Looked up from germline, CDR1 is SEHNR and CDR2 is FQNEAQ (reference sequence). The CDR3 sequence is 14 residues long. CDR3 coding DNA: TGTGCCAGCAGCTTAGTGGACAGGGGAAACGGCTACACCTTC. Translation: CASSLVDRGNGYTF.

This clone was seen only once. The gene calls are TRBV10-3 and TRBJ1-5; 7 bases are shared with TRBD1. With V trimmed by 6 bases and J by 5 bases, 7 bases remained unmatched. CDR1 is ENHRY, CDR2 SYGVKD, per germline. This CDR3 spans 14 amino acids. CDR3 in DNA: TGTGCCATCAGCGAGACAGGGTCCGATCAGCCCCAGCATTTT. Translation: CAISETGSDQPQHF.

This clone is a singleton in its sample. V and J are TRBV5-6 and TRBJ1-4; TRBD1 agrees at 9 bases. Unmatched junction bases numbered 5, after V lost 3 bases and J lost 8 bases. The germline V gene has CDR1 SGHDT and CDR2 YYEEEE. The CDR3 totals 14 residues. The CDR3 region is CASSSTGGDEKLFF. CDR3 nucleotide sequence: TGTGCCAGCAGCTCTACAGGGGGCGACGAAAAACTGTTTTTT.

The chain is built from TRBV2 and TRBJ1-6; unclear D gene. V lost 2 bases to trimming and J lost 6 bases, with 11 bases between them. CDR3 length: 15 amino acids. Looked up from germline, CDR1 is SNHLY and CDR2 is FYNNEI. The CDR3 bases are TGTGCCAGCAGTGAATCAGGAGTACGTAATTCACCCCTCCACTTT. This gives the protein CASSESGVRNSPLHF.

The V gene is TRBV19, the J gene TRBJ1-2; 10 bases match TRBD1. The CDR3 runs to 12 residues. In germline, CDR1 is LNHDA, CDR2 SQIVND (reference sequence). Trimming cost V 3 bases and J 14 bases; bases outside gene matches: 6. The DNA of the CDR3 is TGTGCCAGTAGTATCCGGACAGGGGGTGTAACCTTC. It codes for CASSIRTGGVTF.

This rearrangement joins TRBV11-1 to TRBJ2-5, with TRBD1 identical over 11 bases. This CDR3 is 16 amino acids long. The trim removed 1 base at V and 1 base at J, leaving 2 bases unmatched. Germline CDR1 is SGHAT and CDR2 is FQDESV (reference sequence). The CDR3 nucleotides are TGTGCCAGCAGCTTAGAGGGGACAGGGGGCCAAGAGACCCAGTACTTC. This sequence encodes CASSLEGTGGQETQYF.

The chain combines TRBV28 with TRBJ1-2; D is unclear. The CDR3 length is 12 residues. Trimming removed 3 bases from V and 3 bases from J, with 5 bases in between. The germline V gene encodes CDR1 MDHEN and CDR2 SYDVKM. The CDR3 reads CASSFMDYGYTF. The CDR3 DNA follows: TGTGCCAGCAGTTTTATGGACTATGGCTACACCTTC.